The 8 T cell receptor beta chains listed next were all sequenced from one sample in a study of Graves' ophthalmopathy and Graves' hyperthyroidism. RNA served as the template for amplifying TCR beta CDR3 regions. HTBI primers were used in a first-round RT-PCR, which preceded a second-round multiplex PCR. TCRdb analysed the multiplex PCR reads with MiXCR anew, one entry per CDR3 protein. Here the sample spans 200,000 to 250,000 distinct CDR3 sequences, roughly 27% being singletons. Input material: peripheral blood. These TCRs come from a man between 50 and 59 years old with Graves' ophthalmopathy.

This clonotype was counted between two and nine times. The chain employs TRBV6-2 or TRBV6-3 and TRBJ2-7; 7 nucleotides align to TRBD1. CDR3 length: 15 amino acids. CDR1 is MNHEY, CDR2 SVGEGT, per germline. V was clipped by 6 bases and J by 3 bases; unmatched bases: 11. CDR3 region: CASSPSDRTYYEQYF. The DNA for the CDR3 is TGTGCCAGCAGCCCTTCGGACAGGACCTACTACGAGCAGTACTTC.

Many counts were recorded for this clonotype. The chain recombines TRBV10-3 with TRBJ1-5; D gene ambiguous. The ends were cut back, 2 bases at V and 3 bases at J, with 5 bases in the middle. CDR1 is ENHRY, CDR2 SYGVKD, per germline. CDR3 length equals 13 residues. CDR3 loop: CAISETDNQPQHF. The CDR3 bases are TGTGCCATCAGTGAGACAGACAATCAGCCCCAGCATTTT.

The CDR3 sequence is CASRQQGPSNQPQHF. CDR3 DNA sequence: TGTGCCAGCAGGCAACAGGGGCCTAGCAATCAGCCCCAGCATTTT. The rearrangement links TRBV28 to TRBJ1-5; 7 bases map to TRBD1. V trimming: 6 bases; J trimming: 0 bases; junction bases outside the gene matches: 5. This CDR3 has 15 amino acids. In germline, CDR1 is MDHEN, CDR2 SYDVKM.

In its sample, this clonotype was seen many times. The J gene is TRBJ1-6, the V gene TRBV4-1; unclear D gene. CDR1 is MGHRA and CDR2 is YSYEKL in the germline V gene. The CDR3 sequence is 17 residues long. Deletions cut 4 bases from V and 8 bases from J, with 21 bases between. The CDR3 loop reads CASSPYGGRLGDSPLHF. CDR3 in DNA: TGCGCCAGCAGCCCTTACGGTGGACGACTGGGTGATTCACCCCTCCACTTT.

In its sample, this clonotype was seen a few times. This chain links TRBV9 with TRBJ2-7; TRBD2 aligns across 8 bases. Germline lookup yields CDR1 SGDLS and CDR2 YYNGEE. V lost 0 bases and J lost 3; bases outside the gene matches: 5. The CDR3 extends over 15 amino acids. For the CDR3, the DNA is TGTGCCAGCAGCGTAGGCGGGAGGTTTAGCTACGAGCAGTACTTC. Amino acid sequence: CASSVGGRFSYEQYF. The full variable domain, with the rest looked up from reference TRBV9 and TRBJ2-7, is DSGVTQTPKHLITATGQRVTLRCSPRSGDLSVYWYQQSLDQGLQFLIQYYNGEERAKGNILERFSAQQFPDLHSELNLSSLELGDSALYFCASSVGGRFSYEQYFGPGTRLTVT.

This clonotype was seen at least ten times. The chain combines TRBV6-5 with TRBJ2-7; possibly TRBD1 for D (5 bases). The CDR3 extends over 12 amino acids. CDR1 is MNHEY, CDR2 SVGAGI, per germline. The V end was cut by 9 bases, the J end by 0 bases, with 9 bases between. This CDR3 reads CASHRSSYEQYF. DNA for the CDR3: TGTGCCAGTCACAGGAGCTCCTACGAGCAGTACTTC.

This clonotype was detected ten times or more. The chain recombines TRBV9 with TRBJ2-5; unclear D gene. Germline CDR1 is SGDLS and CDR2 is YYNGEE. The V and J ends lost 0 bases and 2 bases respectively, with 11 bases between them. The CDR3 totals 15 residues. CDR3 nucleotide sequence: TGTGCCAGCAGCGTAGTGGGCAGGCCGCAAGAGACCCAGTACTTC. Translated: CASSVVGRPQETQYF.

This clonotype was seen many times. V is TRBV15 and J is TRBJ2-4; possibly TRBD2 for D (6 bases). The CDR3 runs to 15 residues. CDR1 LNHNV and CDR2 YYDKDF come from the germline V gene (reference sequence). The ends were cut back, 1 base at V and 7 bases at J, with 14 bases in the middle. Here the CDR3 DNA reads TGTGCCACCAGCAGAGTGGTTGGAGGGATCAACATTCAGTACTTC. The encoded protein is CATSRVVGGINIQYF.